The next 19 T cell receptor beta chains were all read from a single sample in a study of T cells after yellow fever vaccination. TCRdb re-analysed the 5' RACE reads in MiXCR, keeping a single row per CDR3 protein. The sample shows under 550,000 distinct CDR3 sequences, about a fifth of them seen only once. Sequences were derived from PBMCs, sampled approximately 22 days after the first yellow fever vaccination. The source is a man between 18 and 35 years old who received the YFV17D yellow fever vaccine.

This clonotype was seen a handful of times. J is TRBJ2-2 and V is TRBV4-3, with 7 bases that match TRBD1. With 2 bases clipped from V and 7 bases from J, the junction kept 7 bases outside the gene matches. The CDR3 loop spans 15 amino acids. Germline V gene sequence: CDR1 LGHNA, CDR2 YSLEER. In DNA, the CDR3 is TGCGCCAGCAGCCAACGAACAGGGGCGGGCGGGGAGCTGTTTTTT. This encodes CASSQRTGAGGELFF.

This clonotype was observed a few times. CDR3 loop: CASSRLGRGLLSYEQYF. In nucleotides, the CDR3 is TGTGCCAGCAGCCGCCTAGGGCGGGGGCTCCTCTCCTACGAGCAGTACTTC. The chain couples TRBV3-1 to TRBJ2-7; tentatively, D is TRBD2 (7 bases). Germline values: CDR1 LGHDT, CDR2 YNNKEL (reference sequence). V lost 4 bases, J lost 0 bases, and 19 bases lay in between. CDR3 length: 17 amino acids.

The chain couples TRBV19 to TRBJ2-3; D may correspond to TRBD1 or TRBD2 (6 bases each). CDR1 is LNHDA and CDR2 is SQIVND in the germline V gene (reference sequence). The CDR3 has 13 residues. V was clipped by 5 bases and J by 9 bases, with 15 bases between them. In DNA form, the CDR3 reads TGTGCCAGTAGTCAGGAGGAGGGGGACACGCAGTATTTT. Protein: CASSQEEGDTQYF.

V and J are TRBV6-5 and TRBJ1-4, with TRBD1 matching over 11 bases. The germline V gene encodes CDR1 MNHEY and CDR2 SVGAGI. The CDR3 consists of 15 residues. V shed 2 bases and J 7 bases; nucleotides not matched to a gene: 3. CDR3 in amino acids: CASSYPGTGGEKLFF. Here the CDR3 DNA reads TGTGCCAGCAGTTACCCCGGGACAGGGGGTGAAAAACTGTTTTTT.

J is TRBJ2-3 and V is TRBV23-1, with 7 bases aligning to TRBD1. TRBV23-1 has ORF status, its function being uncertain. Trimming removed 7 bases from V and 7 bases from J; junction bases left unmatched: 11. The CDR3 spans 14 residues. The CDR3 protein is CASTPQDRRYTQYF. The CDR3 DNA reads TGCGCCAGCACCCCCCAGGACAGGCGTTATACGCAGTATTTT.

The chain recombines TRBV30 with TRBJ2-5, with D maybe TRBD2 (6 bases). The CDR3 covers 13 residues. V dropped 4 bases and J dropped 1 base, with 10 bases sitting between them. Germline values: CDR1 GTSNPN, CDR2 SVGIG (reference sequence). CDR3: CAWTGGFQETQYF. CDR3 coding DNA: TGTGCCTGGACAGGAGGGTTCCAAGAGACCCAGTACTTC.

The chain couples TRBV6-1 to TRBJ1-4, with D possibly TRBD1 on 5 matching bases. The CDR3 loop spans 16 amino acids. The V and J ends lost 2 bases and 2 bases respectively, with 12 bases between them. Germline V gene sequence: CDR1 MNHNS, CDR2 SASEGT. The CDR3 coding sequence is TGTGCCAGCAGTGAATATCAGGGTTCTACTAATGAAAAACTGTTTTTT. Translated: CASSEYQGSTNEKLFF.

V usage is TRBV5-6 and J usage is TRBJ1-5, with a possible D match to TRBD1 (6 bases). Trimming removed 4 bases from V and 3 bases from J, with 32 bases in between. The CDR3 consists of 21 residues. Germline V gives CDR1 SGHDT, CDR2 YYEEEE. CDR3: CASSGTRGGTGGRYANQPQHF. In DNA form, the CDR3 reads TGTGCCAGCAGCGGGACCCGGGGAGGGACGGGGGGCCGATATGCCAATCAGCCCCAGCATTTT. Complete variable domain (other parts from reference TRBV5-6 and TRBJ1-5): DAGVTQSPTHLIKTRGQQVTLRCSPKSGHDTVSWYQQALGQGPQFIFQYYEEEERQRGNFPDRFSGHQFPNYSSELNVNALLLGDSALYLCASSGTRGGTGGRYANQPQHFGDGTRLSIL.

The chain links TRBV9 to TRBJ2-3; perhaps TRBD2 as D (6 bases). In germline, CDR1 is SGDLS, CDR2 YYNGEE. This CDR3 has 15 residues. The ends were cut back, 3 bases at V and 2 bases at J, with 13 bases in the middle. The chain's CDR3 is CASSASGLTTDTQYF. As DNA, the CDR3 is TGTGCCAGCAGCGCAAGCGGGTTGACCACAGATACGCAGTATTTT.

This clonotype was seen more than once but under ten times. The CDR3 DNA is TGCGCCAGCAGCCGCCTAGGTTACGAGCAGTACTTC. Its protein is CASSRLGYEQYF. The genes are TRBV4-3 and TRBJ2-7; D gene unclear. With 4 bases removed from V and 4 bases from J, the gap between germline ends came to 8 bases. CDR1 and CDR2 (germline): LGHNA, YSLEER. CDR3 size: 12 residues.

This clonotype appeared a few times. J is TRBJ2-5 and V is TRBV7-2; D is perhaps TRBD2 (5 bases). V was pared by 3 bases and J by 2 bases, with 13 bases between. The CDR3 spans 15 residues. Germline lookup yields CDR1 SGHTA and CDR2 FQGNSA. CDR3 protein: CASSLVRRGQETQYF. CDR3 DNA sequence: TGTGCCAGCAGCTTGGTCAGACGGGGACAAGAGACCCAGTACTTC.

This clonotype was detected many times. This rearrangement joins TRBV6-6 to TRBJ1-6, with D hard to call. Trimming removed 8 bases at V and 9 bases at J, with 11 bases between. The CDR3 is made up of 12 amino acids. Germline V gene sequence: CDR1 MNHNY, CDR2 SVGAGI (reference sequence). CDR3 sequence (DNA): TGTGCCAGCGGCCAGGATAGTTCACCCCTCCACTTT. This translates into CASGQDSSPLHF.

This clonotype was counted only a few times. The rearrangement uses TRBV6-5 and TRBJ1-6, with 9 bases identical to TRBD1. Trimming at V came to 2 bases and at J to 10 bases, leaving 12 bases not matched to a gene. This CDR3 contains 17 residues. CDR1 is MNHEY, CDR2 SVGAGI, per germline. The CDR3 DNA reads TGTGCCAGCAGTTACGTCCGGGACAGGGACTTTCGATCACCCCTCCACTTT. Amino acids: CASSYVRDRDFRSPLHF.

Only a few counts were recorded for this clonotype. The chain recombines TRBV4-1 with TRBJ1-6; D is unresolved. V was shortened by 2 bases and J by 8 bases, with 13 bases between the two germline ends. This CDR3 contains 15 residues. Germline V lookup: CDR1 MGHRA, CDR2 YSYEKL. CDR3 region: CASSQFKFEDSPLHF. Here the CDR3 DNA reads TGCGCCAGCAGCCAATTCAAGTTCGAGGATTCACCCCTCCACTTT.

The table lists this clonotype with a few counts. This chain links TRBV5-1 with TRBJ1-1, with 7 bases that match TRBD1. The CDR3 runs 12 residues. The germline V gene has CDR1 SGHRS and CDR2 YFSETQ. With V trimmed by 2 bases and J by 10 bases, 5 bases remained unmatched. The CDR3 DNA follows: TGCGCCAGCAGCTTTAGGGGGCAGGGAGCTTTCTTT. Translation gives CASSFRGQGAFF.

This clonotype has a handful of counts. This chain connects TRBV20-1 to TRBJ2-3; 10 nucleotides align to TRBD1. This CDR3 has 15 residues. J gave up 2 bases and V 3 bases, and 5 bases lay outside the gene matches. Germline values: CDR1 DFQATT, CDR2 SNEGSKA (reference sequence). The CDR3 coding sequence is TGCAGTGCTAGTGGGACAGGGGAAATCACAGATACGCAGTATTTT. Translated, it gives CSASGTGEITDTQYF.

In its sample, this clonotype was seen many times. This chain uses TRBV7-9 with TRBJ2-1; 7 nucleotides align to TRBD1. The CDR3 loop spans 14 amino acids. The J segment lost 8 bases and the V segment lost 5 bases, leaving 9 bases of the junction unmatched. Germline CDR1 reads SEHNR; CDR2 reads FQNEAQ (reference sequence). CDR3 DNA: TGTGCCAGCAGCCTCCGGGACAGAAACTATGAGCAGTTCTTC. Translation gives CASSLRDRNYEQFF.

The rearrangement links TRBV20-1 to TRBJ2-1, with 13 bases that match TRBD2. CDR1 and CDR2 (germline): DFQATT, SNEGSKA (reference sequence). The CDR3 contains 17 residues. V was clipped by 0 bases and J by 5 bases; unmatched bases: 7. The CDR3 loop reads CSARDRATSGGHNEQFF. The CDR3 nucleotides are TGCAGTGCTAGAGACAGAGCGACTAGCGGGGGGCACAATGAGCAGTTCTTC.

This chain joins TRBV20-1 and TRBJ2-3, with D possibly called TRBD1 or TRBD2 (5 bases each). Germline lookup yields CDR1 DFQATT and CDR2 SNEGSKA (reference sequence). The CDR3 consists of 16 residues. V dropped 0 bases and J dropped 2 bases, with 15 bases sitting between them. CDR3 loop: CSARDLGDPYTDTQYF. CDR3 in DNA: TGCAGTGCTAGAGATCTGGGGGATCCCTACACAGATACGCAGTATTTT.